The next 24 T cell receptor beta chains were all read from a single sample in a study of technical replicates of blood from several donors. Sequencing was performed with immunoSEQ multiplex PCR; in TCRdb, only in-frame clones are kept and a portion is missing. The data contain about 86,000 clones, nearly 96% of them singletons. Source material: T cells isolated from PBMCs. The receptors originated from a human donor in good health.

The DNA of the CDR3 is TGCGCCAGCAGCCAAGAAGGGGCGGCGGGAGTCGACTCCTACAATGAGCAGTTCTTC. Translation gives CASSQEGAAGVDSYNEQFF. V usage is TRBV4-1 and J usage is TRBJ2-1; the match to TRBD2 covers 7 bases. Germline CDR1 reads MGHRA; CDR2 reads YSYEKL. The CDR3 spans 19 residues. J was trimmed by 0 bases and V by 0 bases; bases with no gene match: 11.

The V and J genes are TRBV5-4 and TRBJ1-2; a possible D gene is TRBD1 (5 bases). Per germline, CDR1 SGHNT and CDR2 YYREEE (reference sequence). The CDR3 is made up of 13 amino acids. V lost 0 bases, J lost 4 bases, and 7 bases lay in between. The CDR3 region has the DNA TGTGCCAGCAGCTTGGACAGGACCTATGGCTACACCTTC. Protein sequence: CASSLDRTYGYTF.

As DNA, the CDR3 is TGTGCCAGCAGCTTATCAGGGGGCGAATCCGGGGAGCTGTTTTTT. Encoded protein: CASSLSGGESGELFF. The chain carries TRBV7-8 and TRBJ2-2; 8 bases agree with TRBD1. V trimming: 2 bases; J trimming: 6 bases; junction bases outside the gene matches: 5. Germline CDR1 is SGHVS and CDR2 is FQNEAQ. This CDR3 spans 15 amino acids.

In this sample, this clone turned up once. The chain combines TRBV19 with TRBJ2-2; 8 positions match TRBD1. CDR1 and CDR2 from the germline V gene are LNHDA and SQIVND (reference sequence). With 6 bases clipped from V and 13 bases from J, the junction kept 10 bases outside the gene matches. The CDR3 spans 13 residues. The CDR3 nucleotides read TGTGCCAGTAGGGGACAGGCCCCGGTTGTGCTGTTTTTT. Translation: CASRGQAPVVLFF. The complete variable domain, with remaining parts taken from reference TRBV19 and TRBJ2-2, reads DGGITQSPKYLFRKEGQNVTLSCEQNLNHDAMYWYRQDPGQGLRLIYYSQIVNDFQKGDIAEGYSVSREKKESFPLTVTSAQKNPTAFYLCASRGQAPVVLFFGEGSRLTVL.

The chain combines TRBV6-6 with TRBJ1-1; no clear D gene. The CDR3 is made up of 13 amino acids. With 7 bases removed from V and 6 bases from J, the gap between germline ends came to 15 bases. Germline CDR1 reads MNHNY; CDR2 reads SVGAGI (reference sequence). The CDR3 bases are TGTGCCAGCACTCCCCCTTTAGTCCCTGAAGCTTTCTTT. Its protein is CASTPPLVPEAFF.

The V call is TRBV7-3, the J call TRBJ2-7; 14 bases map to TRBD2. This CDR3 comprises 15 residues. Germline lookup yields CDR1 SGHTA and CDR2 FQGTGA. J was trimmed by 7 bases and V by 5 bases; bases with no gene match: 7. CDR3 region: CASSPRLAGGGEQYF. CDR3 in DNA: TGTGCCAGCAGCCCCCGACTAGCGGGAGGGGGGGAGCAGTACTTC.

The chain has TRBV7-2 and TRBJ2-3; 7 nucleotides match TRBD2. Per the germline V gene, CDR1 is SGHTA and CDR2 is FQGNSA. V was clipped by 0 bases and J by 3 bases; unmatched bases: 6. This CDR3 region has 16 residues. For the CDR3, the DNA is TGTGCCAGCAGCTTAGCGGGAGGGCCGTGGACAGATACGCAGTATTTT. It specifies CASSLAGGPWTDTQYF.

This rearrangement joins TRBV10-3 to TRBJ1-1; 8 nucleotides agree with TRBD1. V shed 10 bases, J shed 1 base, and the junction held 2 bases outside the gene matches. The CDR3 length is 12 residues. In germline, CDR1 is ENHRY, CDR2 SYGVKD. The CDR3 coding sequence is TGTGCCACCGACAGGGGGAACACTGAAGCTTTCTTT. Translating it yields CATDRGNTEAFF.

The J gene is TRBJ2-7, the V gene TRBV9; TRBD1 aligns across 8 bases. Per germline, CDR1 SGDLS and CDR2 YYNGEE. The CDR3 covers 14 residues. The junction had 6 bases not matched to a gene; V was cut back by 3 bases and J by 4 bases. The CDR3 DNA follows: TGTGCCAGCAGCGGCGACAGGGGTGGGTACGAGCAGTACTTC. Protein product: CASSGDRGGYEQYF.

This chain links TRBV7-6 with TRBJ1-2, with TRBD1 identical over 9 bases. Germline CDR1 is SGHVS and CDR2 is FNYEAQ. With 2 bases clipped from V and 6 bases from J, the junction kept 7 bases outside the gene matches. The CDR3 has 15 amino acids. CDR3 coding DNA: TGTGCCAGCAGCTTAATAGGCGGGACAGGGCATGGCTACACCTTC. Protein: CASSLIGGTGHGYTF.

The chain combines TRBV30 with TRBJ2-2, with D possibly matching TRBD2 (5 bases). The CDR3 loop spans 14 amino acids. The germline V gene encodes CDR1 GTSNPN and CDR2 SVGIG (reference sequence). Trimming shortened V by 0 bases and J by 7 bases, and 12 bases separated the two germline ends. The CDR3, as DNA: TGTGCCTGGAGTGTGGGAGTAACTAGCGGGGAGCTGTTTTTT. The encoded protein is CAWSVGVTSGELFF.

The V and J genes are TRBV11-3 and TRBJ2-5; D gene ambiguous. This CDR3 is built from 13 residues. Germline loops: CDR1 SGHNT, CDR2 YENEEA. The V and J ends lost 1 base and 7 bases respectively, with 10 bases between them. For the CDR3, the DNA is TGTGCCAGCAGCTTAGTCAGTTATGGGACCCAGTACTTC. This gives the protein CASSLVSYGTQYF. Looking up the rest from reference TRBV11-3 and TRBJ2-5 gives the full variable domain: EAGVVQSPRYKIIEKKQPVAFWCNPISGHNTLYWYLQNLGQGPELLIRYENEEAVDDSQLPKDRFSAERLKGVDSTLKIQPAELGDSAVYLCASSLVSYGTQYFGPGTRLLVL.

This clone was counted once. The chain joins TRBV27 to TRBJ2-7, with a weak D call TRBD1 (5 bases). CDR3 size: 13 residues. CDR1 and CDR2 (germline): MNHEY, SMNVEV (reference sequence). Trimming cost V 6 bases and J 7 bases, with 16 bases left between them. The CDR3 spells CASSVMGRPEQYF. The CDR3 DNA reads TGTGCCAGCAGCGTTATGGGGCGGCCAGAGCAGTACTTC.

The gene calls are TRBV2 and TRBJ2-3; D might be TRBD2 (6 bases). Germline V gene data show CDR1 as SNHLY and CDR2 as FYNNEI. The CDR3 totals 15 residues. Trimming took off 5 bases at V and 1 base at J, with 13 bases between the two ends. As DNA, the CDR3 is TGTGCCAGCAGTTTTTTAGCGGCACGCACAGATACGCAGTATTTT. This translates into CASSFLAARTDTQYF.

The chain links TRBV9 to TRBJ2-3; 10 positions match TRBD2. CDR1 SGDLS and CDR2 YYNGEE come from the germline V gene. V was pared by 4 bases and J by 4 bases, with 6 bases of the junction left unmatched. This CDR3 contains 15 residues. Written as DNA, the CDR3 is TGTGCCAGCAGCCTAGCGGGAGTCATGGCAGATACGCAGTATTTT. Protein sequence: CASSLAGVMADTQYF.

The chain uses TRBV7-3 and TRBJ2-3; 8 positions match TRBD2. The CDR3 runs to 16 residues. Germline V gene sequence: CDR1 SGHTA, CDR2 FQGTGA. V dropped 4 bases and J dropped 4; count of bases not matched to a gene: 10. CDR3 sequence (DNA): TGTGCCAGCAGCTCCCTAGGGGCGGGAGGCGCAGATACGCAGTATTTT. Its protein product is CASSSLGAGGADTQYF.

The V and J genes are TRBV2 and TRBJ2-1, with TRBD1 matching over 10 bases. V lost 5 bases, J lost 6 bases, and 7 bases stayed unmatched. The CDR3 has 15 amino acids. Germline V gene sequence: CDR1 SNHLY, CDR2 FYNNEI. CDR3 in DNA: TGTGCCAGCAGTAACCTTCGGACAGGGGGCAATGAGCAGTTCTTC. Translation: CASSNLRTGGNEQFF.

The genes are TRBV15 and TRBJ2-6, with unresolved D. Germline CDR1 reads LNHNV; CDR2 reads YYDKDF (reference sequence). This CDR3 is built from 18 residues. Trimming stripped 0 bases from V and 0 bases from J, with 12 bases between. The CDR3 nucleotides read TGTGCCACCAGCAGAGAGGCAGGTAGTAGCTCTGGGGCCAACGTCCTGACTTTC. Translated, it gives CATSREAGSSSGANVLTF.

V is TRBV28 and J is TRBJ1-2, with unresolved D. Germline V CDR1 and CDR2: MDHEN, SYDVKM. V gave up 3 bases and J gave up 6 bases, with 11 bases separating them. This CDR3 spans 13 amino acids. The CDR3 here is CASSFYGGDGYTF. CDR3 nucleotide sequence: TGTGCCAGCAGTTTTTATGGCGGAGATGGCTACACCTTC.

V and J are TRBV30 and TRBJ2-7; TRBD2 aligns across 9 bases. The CDR3 sequence is 12 residues long. Germline V gene sequence: CDR1 GTSNPN, CDR2 SVGIG (reference sequence). The trim removed 6 bases at V and 3 bases at J, leaving 3 bases unmatched. In DNA, the CDR3 is TGTGCCTGTGGGACTAGCCGCTACGAGCAGTACTTC. It encodes CACGTSRYEQYF.

This sequence joins TRBV5-1 and TRBJ2-3, with D hard to call. Germline CDR1 reads SGHRS; CDR2 reads YFSETQ. The CDR3 is 13 residues long. V shed 5 bases and J shed 4 bases, with 11 bases lying between them. The CDR3 DNA sequence: TGCGCCAGCAGTAACCTTGGAGCAGATACGCAGTATTTT. It encodes CASSNLGADTQYF.

The chain joins TRBV18 to TRBJ2-1; D call uncertain. This CDR3 is built from 14 residues. CDR1 is KGHSH, CDR2 LQKENI, per germline. The V end was cut by 3 bases, the J end by 8 bases, with 14 bases between. CDR3 in DNA: TGTGCCAGCTCACCGGAGCTAGGCGCCCATGAGCAGTTCTTC. It specifies CASSPELGAHEQFF.

This chain joins TRBV11-3 and TRBJ2-2; D remains unclear. The germline gives CDR1 SGHNT, CDR2 YENEEA. Trimming shortened V by 5 bases and J by 6 bases, and 10 bases separated the two germline ends. This CDR3 comprises 13 residues. CDR3 DNA sequence: TGTGCCAGCAGCCGGGTCTCAGCCGGGGAGCTGTTTTTT. Translating it yields CASSRVSAGELFF.

This chain links TRBV30 with TRBJ2-3; no definite D call. The length of the CDR3 is 13 residues. Germline CDR1 GTSNPN, CDR2 SVGIG (reference sequence). The germline V and J ends were trimmed by 0 bases and 6 bases, with 10 bases remaining between them. CDR3 nucleotides: TGTGCCTGGAGTGTAATCCGGTCTGATACGCAGTATTTT. The encoded protein is CAWSVIRSDTQYF.